This T cell receptor beta chain was captured in a study of T cell changes during pregnancy in multiple sclerosis. V was cut by 6 bases and J by 1 base, with 10 bases left in between. Germline V gene sequence: CDR1 LNHDA, CDR2 SQIVND (reference sequence). This CDR3 is 13 amino acids long. Some clones are missing from TCRdb's copy, which holds only in-frame ones; the method was immunoSEQ multiplex PCR. The data show tens of thousands of clones, with about 92% seen just once and 0.95% to 1% held by the top ten. This chain uses TRBV19 with TRBJ2-7, with D maybe TRBD1 (5 bases). The receptor comes from a female donor with multiple sclerosis, enrolled in a pregnancy study. The sequenced sample was peripheral blood, obtained after pregnancy. The CDR3 here is CASSHRFSYEQYF. In DNA form, the CDR3 reads TGTGCCAGTAGCCACAGGTTTTCCTACGAGCAGTACTTC.